This TCR beta chain originates from a study of blood T cell repertoires in COVID-19 (dated by TCRdb to 2018 to 2020). Background for the entire study: The collaborator samples originated in the United States, Italy and Spain and spanned the acute and convalescent phases of COVID-19. The material from the prospective study consisted of cDNA or gDNA derived from T cells, B-cell-depleted T cells, or PBMCs. Deeply sampled blood TCRbeta repertoires from subjects exposed to, actively infected with, or recovered from COVID-19 were included in the dataset. The sample metadata nearly always contained a de-identified subject ID, COVID-19 status, age in years and sex. Where HLA class I and class II types were available, the types were taken from metadata supplied by the sample provider, not from assay-based typing. The samples were drawn from two sources: the first 160 participants of the ongoing ImmuneRACE study, and 1,000 to 1,500 subjects contributed by 6 global collaborators. The repertoires were made available in a free public database intended to serve as a resource for research on the immune response to SARS-CoV-2.

TCRbeta CDR3 regions were amplified from genomic DNA using the immunoSEQ Assay, a bias-controlled multiplex PCR. The authors' pipeline ran thus. The number of nucleated cells in each sample was estimated from the amplification of reference gene primers within the assay. To quantify the absolute abundance of each unique TCRbeta CDR3 rearrangement, sequence reads were collapsed and filtered. For each sample, productive Simpson clonality was calculated as the square root of Simpson's diversity index across productive rearrangements. TCRdb holds this immuneACCESS table with in-frame rearrangements only. Some clones are missing; in checked studies, unresolved V genes explain under half, and the rest has no known cause. V, J and clone size reflect that table, while D and trimming were determined from the DNA. The sample table records fewer than 300,000 clones; about 85% of these occur just once. Clones ranked in the top ten supply 0.87% of the sample.

In regard to this clone: Its specific antigen is unknown. No base-level quality is on record; no much larger clone is a single base apart.

Results the study describes overall, beyond this receptor: How much clinical and demographic metadata was included differed by source and by participant, and the metadata was provided uncurated.

One collaborating source in Seattle enrolled patients during active infection and followed them longitudinally through the course of disease. The collaborating institutions used their own protocols to collect whole blood in K2EDTA tubes. Collaborator samples were shipped for TCRbeta analysis as frozen whole blood, isolated PBMCs, or DNA extracted from either sample type. The receptor's source is a human donor with COVID-19, enrolled during active disease. The donor label of this sample is uncertain. Sequencing used peripheral blood.

The DNA sequence reads TGTGCCAGCAGTGACCCAGGACAGGTCTGGGGCTACACCTTC. The resulting protein is CASSDPGQVWGYTF. This chain is built from TRBV28 and TRBJ1-2; 7 central nucleotides agree with TRBD1. Including cysteine and phenylalanine, the CDR3 has 14 amino acids. CDR3 DNA only is kept here, 42 bases in frame from base 1. CDR1 and CDR2 are read off the germline V gene as MDHEN and SYDVKM. V is trimmed back by 5 bases and J by 8 bases, and the junction contains 11 bases that no gene match accounts for.